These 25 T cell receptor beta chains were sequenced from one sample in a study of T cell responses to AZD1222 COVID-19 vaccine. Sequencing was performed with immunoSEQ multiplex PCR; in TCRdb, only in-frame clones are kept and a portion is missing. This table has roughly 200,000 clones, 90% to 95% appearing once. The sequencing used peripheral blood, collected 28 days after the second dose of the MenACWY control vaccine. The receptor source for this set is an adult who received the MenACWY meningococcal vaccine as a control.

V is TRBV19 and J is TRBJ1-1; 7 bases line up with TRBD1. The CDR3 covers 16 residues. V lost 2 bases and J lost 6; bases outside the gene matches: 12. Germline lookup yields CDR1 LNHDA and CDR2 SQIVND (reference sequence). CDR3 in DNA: TGTGCCAGTAGTATACAGGCTAACAGGGGATATTCTGAAGCTTTCTTT. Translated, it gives CASSIQANRGYSEAFF.

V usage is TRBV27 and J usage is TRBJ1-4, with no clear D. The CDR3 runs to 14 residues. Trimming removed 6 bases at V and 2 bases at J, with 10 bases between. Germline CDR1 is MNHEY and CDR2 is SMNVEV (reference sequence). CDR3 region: CASRPAGTNEKLFF. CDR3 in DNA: TGTGCCAGCAGACCAGCTGGGACTAATGAAAAACTGTTTTTT.

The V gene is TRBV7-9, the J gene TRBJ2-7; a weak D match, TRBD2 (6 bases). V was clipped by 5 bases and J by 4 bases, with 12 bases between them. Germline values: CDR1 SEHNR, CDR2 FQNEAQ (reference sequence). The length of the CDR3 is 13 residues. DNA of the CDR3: TGTGCCAGCAGCACAATGACTAGTTACGAGCAGTACTTC. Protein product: CASSTMTSYEQYF.

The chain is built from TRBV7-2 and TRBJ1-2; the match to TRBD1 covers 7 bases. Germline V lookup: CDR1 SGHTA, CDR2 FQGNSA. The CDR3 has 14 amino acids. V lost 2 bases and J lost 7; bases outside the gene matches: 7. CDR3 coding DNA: TGTGCCAGCAGCTTAAAAGAGGGGGCGCGTGGCTACACCTTC. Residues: CASSLKEGARGYTF.

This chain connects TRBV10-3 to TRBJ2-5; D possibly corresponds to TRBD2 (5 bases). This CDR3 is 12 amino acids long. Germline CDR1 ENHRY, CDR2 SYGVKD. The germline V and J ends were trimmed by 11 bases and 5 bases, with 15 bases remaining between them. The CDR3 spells CASAPREETQYF. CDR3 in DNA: TGTGCCTCAGCCCCGAGGGAGGAGACCCAGTACTTC.

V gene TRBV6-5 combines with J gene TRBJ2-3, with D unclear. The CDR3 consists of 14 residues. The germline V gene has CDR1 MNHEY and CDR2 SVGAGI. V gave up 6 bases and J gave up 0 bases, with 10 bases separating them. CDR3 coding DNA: TGTGCCAGCAGAACTAAAGTCAGCACAGATACGCAGTATTTT. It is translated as CASRTKVSTDTQYF.

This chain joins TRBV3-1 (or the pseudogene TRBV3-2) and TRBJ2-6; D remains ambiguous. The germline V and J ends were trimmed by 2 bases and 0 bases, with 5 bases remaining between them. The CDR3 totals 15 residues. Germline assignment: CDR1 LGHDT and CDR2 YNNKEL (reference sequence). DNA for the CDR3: TGTGCCAGCAGCCAACAAATCTCTGGGGCCAACGTCCTGACTTTC. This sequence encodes CASSQQISGANVLTF.

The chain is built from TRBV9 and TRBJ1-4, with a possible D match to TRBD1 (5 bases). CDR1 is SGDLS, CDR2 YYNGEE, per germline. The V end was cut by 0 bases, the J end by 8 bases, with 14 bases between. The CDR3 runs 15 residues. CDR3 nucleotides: TGTGCCAGCAGCGTAGGCGGCAGGGTGGAGGAAAAACTGTTTTTT. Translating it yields CASSVGGRVEEKLFF.

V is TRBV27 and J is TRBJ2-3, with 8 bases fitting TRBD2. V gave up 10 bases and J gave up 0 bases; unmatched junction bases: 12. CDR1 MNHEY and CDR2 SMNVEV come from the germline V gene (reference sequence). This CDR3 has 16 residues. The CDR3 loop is CATRGSGSHSTDTQYF. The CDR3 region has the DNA TGTGCCACCCGCGGAAGCGGGAGCCATAGCACAGATACGCAGTATTTT.

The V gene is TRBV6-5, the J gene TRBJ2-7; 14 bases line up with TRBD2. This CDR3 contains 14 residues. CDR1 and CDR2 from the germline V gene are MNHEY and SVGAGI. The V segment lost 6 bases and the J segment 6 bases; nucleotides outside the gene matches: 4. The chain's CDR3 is CASRAGLAGVEQYF. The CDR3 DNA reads TGTGCCAGCAGGGCGGGACTAGCGGGAGTCGAGCAGTACTTC.

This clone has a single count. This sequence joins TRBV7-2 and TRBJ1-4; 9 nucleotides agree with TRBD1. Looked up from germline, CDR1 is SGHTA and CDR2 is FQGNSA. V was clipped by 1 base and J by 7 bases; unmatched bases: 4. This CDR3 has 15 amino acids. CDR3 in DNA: TGTGCCAGCAGCTTAGTGACAGGGGGTTTTGAAAAACTGTTTTTT. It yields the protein CASSLVTGGFEKLFF.

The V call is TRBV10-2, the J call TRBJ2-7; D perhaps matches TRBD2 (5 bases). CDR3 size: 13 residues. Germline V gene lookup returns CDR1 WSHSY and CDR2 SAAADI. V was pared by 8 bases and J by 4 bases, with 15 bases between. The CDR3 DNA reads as TGCGCCAGCCGGTCCAGCGGAGAGTACGAGCAGTACTTC. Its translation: CASRSSGEYEQYF.

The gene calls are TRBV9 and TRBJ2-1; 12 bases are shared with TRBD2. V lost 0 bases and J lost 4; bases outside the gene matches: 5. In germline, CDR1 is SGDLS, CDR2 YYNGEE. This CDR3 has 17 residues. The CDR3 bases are TGTGCCAGCAGCGTAGAACTAGCGGGAGGTCCGTACAATGAGCAGTTCTTC. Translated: CASSVELAGGPYNEQFF.

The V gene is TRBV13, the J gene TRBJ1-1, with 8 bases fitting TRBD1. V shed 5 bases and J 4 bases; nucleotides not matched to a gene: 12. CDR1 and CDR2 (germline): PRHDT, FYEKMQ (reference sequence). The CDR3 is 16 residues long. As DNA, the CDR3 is TGTGCCAGCAGCCCCAGGACAGGGCTCGGGGGCACTGAAGCTTTCTTT. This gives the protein CASSPRTGLGGTEAFF.

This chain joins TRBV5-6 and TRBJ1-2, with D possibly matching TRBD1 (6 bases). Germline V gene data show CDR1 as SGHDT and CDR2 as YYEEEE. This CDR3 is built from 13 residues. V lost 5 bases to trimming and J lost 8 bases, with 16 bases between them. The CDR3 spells CASRSTGREGYTF. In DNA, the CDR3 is TGTGCCAGCAGGTCGACAGGCAGGGAAGGCTACACCTTC.

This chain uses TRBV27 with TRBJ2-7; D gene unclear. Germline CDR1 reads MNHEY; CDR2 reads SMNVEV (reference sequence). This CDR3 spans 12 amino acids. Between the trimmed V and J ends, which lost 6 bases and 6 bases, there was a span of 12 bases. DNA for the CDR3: TGTGCCAGCAGATCAGACCCACTCGAGCAGTACTTC. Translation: CASRSDPLEQYF.

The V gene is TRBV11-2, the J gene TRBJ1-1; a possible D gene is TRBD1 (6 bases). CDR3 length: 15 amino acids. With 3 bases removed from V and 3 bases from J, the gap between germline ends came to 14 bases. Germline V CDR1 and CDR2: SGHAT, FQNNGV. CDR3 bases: TGTGCCAGCAGCTTGTTCGGGGGGCGGGACACTGAAGCTTTCTTT. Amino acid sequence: CASSLFGGRDTEAFF. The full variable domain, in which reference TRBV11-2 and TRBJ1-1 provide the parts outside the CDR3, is EAGVAQSPRYKIIEKRQSVAFWCNPISGHATLYWYQQILGQGPKLLIQFQNNGVVDDSQLPKDRFSAERLKGVDSTLKIQPAKLEDSAVYLCASSLFGGRDTEAFFGQGTRLTVV.

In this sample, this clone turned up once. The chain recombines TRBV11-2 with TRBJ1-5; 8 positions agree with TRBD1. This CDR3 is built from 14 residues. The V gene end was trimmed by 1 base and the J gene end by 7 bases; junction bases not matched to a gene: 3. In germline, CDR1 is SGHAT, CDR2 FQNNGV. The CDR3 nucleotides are TGTGCCAGCAGCTTAGGGACAGGGAGCCAGCCCCAGCATTTT. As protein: CASSLGTGSQPQHF.

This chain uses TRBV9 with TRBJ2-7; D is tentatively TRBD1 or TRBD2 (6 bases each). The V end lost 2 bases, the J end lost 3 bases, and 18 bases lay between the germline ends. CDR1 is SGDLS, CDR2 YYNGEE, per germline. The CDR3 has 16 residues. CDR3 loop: CASSVGPGAQNYEQYF. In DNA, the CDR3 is TGTGCCAGCAGCGTGGGACCGGGGGCTCAAAACTACGAGCAGTACTTC.

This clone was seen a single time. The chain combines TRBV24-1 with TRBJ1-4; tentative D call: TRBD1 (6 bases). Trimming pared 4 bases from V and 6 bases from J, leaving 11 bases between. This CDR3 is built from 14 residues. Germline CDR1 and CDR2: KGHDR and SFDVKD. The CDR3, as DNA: TGTGCCACCAGTGAACAGGGTACAGATGAAAAACTGTTTTTT. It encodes CATSEQGTDEKLFF.

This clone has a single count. DNA for the CDR3: TGTGCCAGCAGTTCGGGGGTGTACGTGACAGATACGCAGTATTTT. Its translation: CASSSGVYVTDTQYF. The chain links TRBV28 to TRBJ2-3; TRBD2 is a possible D gene (6 bases). Per the germline V gene, CDR1 is MDHEN and CDR2 is SYDVKM. V was pared by 4 bases and J by 3 bases, with 14 bases between. The CDR3 sequence is 15 residues long.

In DNA form, the CDR3 reads TGTGCCAGCAGCTCACTAGCGGGCCTCACAGATACGCAGTATTTT. It specifies CASSSLAGLTDTQYF. This sequence joins TRBV3-1 (or the pseudogene TRBV3-2) and TRBJ2-3; 9 nucleotides line up with TRBD2. Trimming cost V 5 bases and J 2 bases; bases outside gene matches: 5. This CDR3 contains 15 residues. The V gene's germline CDR1 is LGHDT and CDR2 YNNKEL (reference sequence).

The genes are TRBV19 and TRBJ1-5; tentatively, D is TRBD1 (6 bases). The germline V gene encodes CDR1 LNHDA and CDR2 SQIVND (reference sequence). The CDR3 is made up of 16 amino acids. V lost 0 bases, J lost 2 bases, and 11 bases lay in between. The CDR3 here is CASSIETGSGNQPQHF. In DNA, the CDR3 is TGTGCCAGTAGTATAGAGACAGGTTCGGGCAATCAGCCCCAGCATTTT.

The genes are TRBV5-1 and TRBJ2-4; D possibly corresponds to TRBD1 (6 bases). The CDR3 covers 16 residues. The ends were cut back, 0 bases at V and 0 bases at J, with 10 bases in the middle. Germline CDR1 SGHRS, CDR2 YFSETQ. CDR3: CASSLETGLAKNIQYF. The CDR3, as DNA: TGCGCCAGCAGCTTGGAGACAGGACTAGCCAAAAACATTCAGTACTTC.

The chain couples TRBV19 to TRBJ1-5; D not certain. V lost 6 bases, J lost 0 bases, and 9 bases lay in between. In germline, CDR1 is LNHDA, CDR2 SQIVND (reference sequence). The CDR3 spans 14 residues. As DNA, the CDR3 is TGTGCCAGTAGGCTGTGGGGTAGCAATCAGCCCCAGCATTTT. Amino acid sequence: CASRLWGSNQPQHF.